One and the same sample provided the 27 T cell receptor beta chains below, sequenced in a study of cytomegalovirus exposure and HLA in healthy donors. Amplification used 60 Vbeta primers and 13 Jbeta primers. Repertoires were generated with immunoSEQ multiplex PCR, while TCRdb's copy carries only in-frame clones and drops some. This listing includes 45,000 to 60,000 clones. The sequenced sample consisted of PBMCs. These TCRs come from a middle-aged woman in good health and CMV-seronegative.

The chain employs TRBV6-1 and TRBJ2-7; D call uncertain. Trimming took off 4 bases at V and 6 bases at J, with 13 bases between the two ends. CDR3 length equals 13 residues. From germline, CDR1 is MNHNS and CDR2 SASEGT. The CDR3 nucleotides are TGTGCCAGCAGTGGCCCCAGCGTGGTCGAGCAGTACTTC. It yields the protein CASSGPSVVEQYF.

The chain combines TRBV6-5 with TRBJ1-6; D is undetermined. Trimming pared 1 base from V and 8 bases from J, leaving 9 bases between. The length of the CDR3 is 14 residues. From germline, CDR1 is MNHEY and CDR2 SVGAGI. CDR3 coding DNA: TGTGCCAGCAGTTACTACCGGGTCGATTCACCCCTCCACTTT. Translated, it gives CASSYYRVDSPLHF.

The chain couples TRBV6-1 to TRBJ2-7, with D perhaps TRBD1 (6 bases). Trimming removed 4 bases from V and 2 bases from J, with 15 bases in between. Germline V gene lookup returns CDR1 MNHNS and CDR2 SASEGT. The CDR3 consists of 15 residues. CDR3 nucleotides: TGTGCCAGCAGTGTTACAGGGCTGAGGACCTACGAGCAGTACTTC. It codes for CASSVTGLRTYEQYF.

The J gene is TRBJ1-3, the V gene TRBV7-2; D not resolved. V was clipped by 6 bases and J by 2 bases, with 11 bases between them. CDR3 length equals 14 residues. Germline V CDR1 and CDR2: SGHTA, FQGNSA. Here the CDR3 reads CASSPQYTGNTIYF. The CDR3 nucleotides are TGTGCCAGCAGTCCTCAGTACACTGGAAACACCATATATTTT.

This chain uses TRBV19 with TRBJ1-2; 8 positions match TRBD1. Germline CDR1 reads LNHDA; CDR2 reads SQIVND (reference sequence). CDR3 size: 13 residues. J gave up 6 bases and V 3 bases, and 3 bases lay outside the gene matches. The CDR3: CASSISGGNGYTF. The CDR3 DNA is TGTGCCAGTAGTATTTCAGGGGGCAATGGCTACACCTTC.

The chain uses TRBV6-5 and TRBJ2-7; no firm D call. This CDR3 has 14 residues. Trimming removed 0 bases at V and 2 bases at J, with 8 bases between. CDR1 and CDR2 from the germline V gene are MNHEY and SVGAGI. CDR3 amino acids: CASSYSQAAYEQYF. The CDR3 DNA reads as TGTGCCAGCAGTTACTCTCAGGCCGCCTACGAGCAGTACTTC.

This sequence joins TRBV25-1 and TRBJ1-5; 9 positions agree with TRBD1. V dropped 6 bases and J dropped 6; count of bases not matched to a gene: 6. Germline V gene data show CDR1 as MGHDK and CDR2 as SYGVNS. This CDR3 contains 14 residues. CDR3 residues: CASSQTGGGQPQHF. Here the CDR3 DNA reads TGTGCCAGCAGCCAGACAGGGGGGGGTCAGCCCCAGCATTTT.

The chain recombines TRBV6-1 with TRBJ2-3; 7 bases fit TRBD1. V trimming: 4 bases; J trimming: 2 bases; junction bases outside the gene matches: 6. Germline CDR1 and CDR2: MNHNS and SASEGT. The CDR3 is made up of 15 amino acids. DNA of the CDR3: TGTGCCAGCAGTGCCGCCGACAGGGTCACAGATACGCAGTATTTT. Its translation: CASSAADRVTDTQYF.

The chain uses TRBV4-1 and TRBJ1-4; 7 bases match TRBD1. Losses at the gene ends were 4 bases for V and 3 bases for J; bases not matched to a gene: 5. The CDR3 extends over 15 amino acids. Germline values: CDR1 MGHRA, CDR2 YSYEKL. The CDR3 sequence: CASSPTGQSNEKLFF. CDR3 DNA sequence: TGCGCCAGCAGCCCGACAGGGCAGTCTAATGAAAAACTGTTTTTT.

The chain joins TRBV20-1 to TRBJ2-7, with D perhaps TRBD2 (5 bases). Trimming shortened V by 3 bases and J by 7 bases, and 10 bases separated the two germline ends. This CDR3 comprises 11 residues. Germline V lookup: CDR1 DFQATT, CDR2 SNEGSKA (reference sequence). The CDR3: CSASPLAEQYF. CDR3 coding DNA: TGCAGTGCTAGCCCATTAGCGGAGCAGTACTTC.

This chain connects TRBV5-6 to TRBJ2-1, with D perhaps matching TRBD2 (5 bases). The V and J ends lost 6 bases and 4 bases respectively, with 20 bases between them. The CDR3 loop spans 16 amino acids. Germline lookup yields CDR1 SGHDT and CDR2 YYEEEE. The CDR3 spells CASTRTGFWFYNEQFF. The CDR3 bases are TGTGCCAGCACTAGAACGGGATTCTGGTTTTACAATGAGCAGTTCTTC.

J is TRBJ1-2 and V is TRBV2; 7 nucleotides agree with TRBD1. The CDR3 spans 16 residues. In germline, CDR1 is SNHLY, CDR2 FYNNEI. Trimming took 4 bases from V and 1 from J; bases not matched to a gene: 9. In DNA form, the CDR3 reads TGTGCCAGCAGTGTCCCCGGGACAGCGGATAACTATGGCTACACCTTC. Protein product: CASSVPGTADNYGYTF.

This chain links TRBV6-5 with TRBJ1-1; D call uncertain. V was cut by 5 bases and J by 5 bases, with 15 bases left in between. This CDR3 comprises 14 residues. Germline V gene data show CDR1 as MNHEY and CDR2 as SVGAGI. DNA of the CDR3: TGTGCCAGCAGTCGCCCCTTCGACAAAACTGAAGCTTTCTTT. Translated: CASSRPFDKTEAFF.

CDR3: CASSFGVAGGRGETQYF. As DNA, the CDR3 is TGCGCCAGCAGCTTCGGAGTAGCGGGGGGCCGCGGGGAGACCCAGTACTTC. The chain carries TRBV5-1 and TRBJ2-5; the match to TRBD2 covers 10 bases. Germline V gives CDR1 SGHRS, CDR2 YFSETQ. CDR3 length equals 17 residues. With 2 bases clipped from V and 5 bases from J, the junction kept 12 bases outside the gene matches.

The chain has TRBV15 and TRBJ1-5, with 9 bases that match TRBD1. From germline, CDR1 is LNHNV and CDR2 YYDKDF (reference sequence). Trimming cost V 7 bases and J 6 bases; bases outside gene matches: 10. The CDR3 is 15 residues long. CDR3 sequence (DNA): TGTGCCACCAATCCAAGCGGGACAGGGTTTCAGCCCCAGCATTTT. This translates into CATNPSGTGFQPQHF.

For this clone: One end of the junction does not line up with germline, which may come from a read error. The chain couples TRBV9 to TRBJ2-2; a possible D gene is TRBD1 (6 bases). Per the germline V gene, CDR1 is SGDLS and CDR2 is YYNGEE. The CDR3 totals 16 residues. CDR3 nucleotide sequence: TGTGCCAGCAGCGTAGCTTCAGGGGCGAAGACCGGGGAGCTGTTTTTT. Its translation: CASSVASGAKTGELFF. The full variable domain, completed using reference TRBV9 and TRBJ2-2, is DSGVTQTPKHLITATGQRVTLRCSPRSGDLSVYWYQQSLDQGLQFLIQYYNGEERAKGNILERFSAQQFPDLHSELNLSSLELGDSALYFCASSVASGAKTGELFFGEGSRLTVL.

CDR3 sequence reads: CASSLVAGSTDTQYF. DNA for the CDR3: TGTGCCAGCAGTCTCGTCGCGGGAAGCACAGATACGCAGTATTTT. The chain is built from TRBV28 and TRBJ2-3, with a weak D call TRBD2 (6 bases). The V gene's germline CDR1 is MDHEN and CDR2 SYDVKM. There are 15 residues in the CDR3. Trimming took off 5 bases at V and 0 bases at J, with 12 bases between the two ends.

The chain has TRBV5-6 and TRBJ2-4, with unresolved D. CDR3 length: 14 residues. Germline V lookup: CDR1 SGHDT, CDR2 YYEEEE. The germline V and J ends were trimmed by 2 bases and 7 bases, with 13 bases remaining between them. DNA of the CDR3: TGTGCCAGCAGCTTCGGCCTCCGCGGCAACATTCAGTACTTC. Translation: CASSFGLRGNIQYF.

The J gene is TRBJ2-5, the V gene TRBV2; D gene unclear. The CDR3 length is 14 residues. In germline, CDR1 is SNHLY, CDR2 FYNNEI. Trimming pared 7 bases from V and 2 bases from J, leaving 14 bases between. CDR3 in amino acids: CASNARVLQETQYF. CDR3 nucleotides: TGTGCCAGCAACGCCCGGGTTCTACAAGAGACCCAGTACTTC.

CDR3 loop: CASSLGTGGGYTF. CDR3 sequence (DNA): TGCGCCAGCAGTCTAGGGACAGGGGGAGGCTACACCTTC. The chain links TRBV5-1 to TRBJ1-2; 11 bases are a match to TRBD1. The CDR3 runs to 13 residues. Germline CDR1 is SGHRS and CDR2 is YFSETQ. The V segment lost 5 bases and the J segment 8 bases; nucleotides outside the gene matches: 5. Complete variable domain (other parts from reference TRBV5-1 and TRBJ1-2): KAGVTQTPRYLIKTRGQQVTLSCSPISGHRSVSWYQQTPGQGLQFLFEYFSETQRNKGNFPGRFSGRQFSNSRSEMNVSTLELGDSALYLCASSLGTGGGYTFGSGTRLTVV.

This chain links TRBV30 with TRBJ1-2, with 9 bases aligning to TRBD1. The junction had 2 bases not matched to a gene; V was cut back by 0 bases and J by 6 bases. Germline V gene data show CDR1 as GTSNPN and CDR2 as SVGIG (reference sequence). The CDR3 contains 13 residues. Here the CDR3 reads CAWSVDRGDGYTF. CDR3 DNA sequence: TGTGCCTGGAGTGTGGACAGGGGAGATGGCTACACCTTC.

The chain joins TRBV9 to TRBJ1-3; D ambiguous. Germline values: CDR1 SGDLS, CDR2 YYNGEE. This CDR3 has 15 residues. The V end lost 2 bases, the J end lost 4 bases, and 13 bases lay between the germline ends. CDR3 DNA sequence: TGTGCCAGCAGCGTTACCGTGGACTTCGGAAACACCATATATTTT. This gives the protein CASSVTVDFGNTIYF.

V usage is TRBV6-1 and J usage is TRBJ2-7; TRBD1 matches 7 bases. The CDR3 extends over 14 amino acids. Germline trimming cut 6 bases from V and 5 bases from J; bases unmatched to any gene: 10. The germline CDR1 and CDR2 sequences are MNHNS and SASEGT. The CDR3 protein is CASRRQGEVHEQYF. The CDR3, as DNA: TGTGCCAGCAGGCGGCAGGGGGAAGTCCACGAGCAGTACTTC.

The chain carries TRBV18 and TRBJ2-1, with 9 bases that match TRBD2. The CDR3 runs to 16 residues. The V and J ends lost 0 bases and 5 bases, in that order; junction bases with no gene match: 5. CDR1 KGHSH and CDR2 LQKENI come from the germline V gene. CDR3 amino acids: CASSPPGLAGNNEQFF. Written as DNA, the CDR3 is TGTGCCAGCTCACCACCGGGTCTAGCGGGAAACAATGAGCAGTTCTTC.

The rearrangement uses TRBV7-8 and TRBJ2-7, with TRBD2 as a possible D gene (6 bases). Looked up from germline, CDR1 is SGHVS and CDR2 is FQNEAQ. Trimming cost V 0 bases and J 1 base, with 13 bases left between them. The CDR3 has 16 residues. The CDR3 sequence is CASSLAGTFQSYEQYF. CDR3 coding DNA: TGTGCCAGCAGCTTAGCGGGGACTTTCCAATCCTACGAGCAGTACTTC.

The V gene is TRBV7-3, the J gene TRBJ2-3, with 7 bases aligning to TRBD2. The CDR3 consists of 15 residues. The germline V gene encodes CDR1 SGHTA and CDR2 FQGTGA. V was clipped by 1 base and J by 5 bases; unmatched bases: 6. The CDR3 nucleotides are TGTGCCAGCAGCTTAAGGACGCGCGGGAGAGATACGCAGTATTTT. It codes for CASSLRTRGRDTQYF.

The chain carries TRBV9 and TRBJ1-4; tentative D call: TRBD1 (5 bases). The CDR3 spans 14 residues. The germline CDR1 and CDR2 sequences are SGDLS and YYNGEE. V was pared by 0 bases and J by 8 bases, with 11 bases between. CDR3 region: CASSVGQGREKLFF. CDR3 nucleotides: TGTGCCAGCAGCGTAGGCCAGGGTAGGGAAAAACTGTTTTTT.